Each of the 9 T cell receptor beta chains below was sequenced from the same sample in a study of tissue T cells after allogeneic stem cell transplantation. As for time point: mouse harvest day 14 after allogeneic transplant. Tail vein injection delivered 10^7 T-cell-depleted bone marrow cells and 10^6 splenic CD5+ T cells. Clones were sequenced by immunoSEQ multiplex PCR, and TCRdb holds only the in-frame ones, with some missing. This sample has some 4,600 clones, with roughly 44% found just once. Sequencing was carried out using gut tissue. The receptors were gathered from a female BALB/c mouse given C57BL/6 T cells with graft-versus-host disease after an allogeneic hematopoietic cell transplant.

This clone ranks as large. All gene names here are mouse names. From the germline J gene comes the end of the CDR3, since the read stops 1 residue before it. The chain recombines TRBV13-3 with TRBJ2-7; no reliable D call. Trimming pared 0 bases from V and 4 bases from J, leaving 2 bases between. Germline-derived CDR1 and CDR2 are NNHDY and SYVADS. The CDR3 is made up of 11 amino acids. The sequenced part of the CDR3 DNA is TGTGCCAGCAGTGATGGGTATGAACAGTAC. This encodes CASSDGYEQY. The whole CDR3 is CASSDGYEQYF.

Worth noting for this clone: Mouse names are used for the genes. The read ends 1 residue before the CDR3 terminus; that terminus is restored from the germline J gene. The chain joins TRBV3 to TRBJ2-2; D gene uncertain. This CDR3 spans 14 amino acids. The V gene lost 5 bases and the J gene lost 0 bases, with 7 bases spanning the gap. CDR1 is SNHLY and CDR2 is FYNGKV in the germline V gene (reference sequence). The CDR3 sequence is CASSPQPNTGQLYF. The part of the CDR3 DNA that was read is TGTGCCAGCAGCCCACAACCAAACACCGGGCAGCTCTAC.

This clone is termed large (0.1 to 1%). Genes here carry mouse names. The read gets to within 1 residue of the CDR3 end, and the germline J gene fills in the rest. The rearrangement joins TRBV23 to TRBJ2-3. This CDR3 comprises 12 residues. CDR1 and CDR2 from the germline V gene are KGHTA and FQNQQP. This CDR3 reads CSSSQAAETLYF. CDR3 bases read: TGCTCCAGCAGTCAAGCAGCAGAAACGCTGTAT.

As concerns this clone: Gene names denote mouse genes. Sequencing ends 1 residue short of the CDR3 end; the germline J gene provides the rest. The chain employs TRBV15 and TRBJ2-7; 9 nucleotides align to TRBD2. The germline V gene encodes CDR1 SGHND and CDR2 FRSKSL. The trim removed 5 bases at V and 7 bases at J, leaving 12 bases unmatched. The CDR3 extends over 15 amino acids. The sequenced part of the CDR3 DNA is TGTGCCAGCAGTCCGGGACTGGGAGGGGCGGGAGAACAGTAC. It codes for CASSPGLGGAGEQY. The complete CDR3 sequence is CASSPGLGGAGEQYF.

This clone showed up just a few times. Any gene name here is a mouse gene name. The read halts 1 residue ahead of the CDR3 end, with the missing end drawn from the germline J gene. The chain recombines TRBV13-1 with TRBJ1-1; D call uncertain. V lost 1 base and J lost 2, with 0 bases in between. Germline V gene sequence: CDR1 NSHNY, CDR2 SYGAGN. The CDR3 has 11 residues. The covered CDR3 bases are TGTGCCAGCAGTGATAACACAGAAGTCTTC. Translation: CASSDNTEVF. The full CDR3 protein reads CASSDNTEVFF.

Remarks on this clone: The gene symbols are mouse symbols. The CDR3 is cut off 1 residue early in the read; its end comes from the germline J gene. The chain uses TRBV26 and TRBJ2-2; possible D gene TRBD1, 6 bases. The germline V gene encodes CDR1 KGHPV and CDR2 FQNQEV (reference sequence). Between the trimmed V and J ends, which lost 6 bases and 0 bases, there was a span of 11 bases. The CDR3 totals 15 residues. The CDR3 bases that were read are TGTGCCAGCAGCCGGGACAATGCAAACACCGGGCAGCTCTAC. Encoded protein: CASSRDNANTGQLY. The whole CDR3 protein reads CASSRDNANTGQLYF.

Remarks on this clone: The genes are named according to mouse. From the germline J gene comes the end of the CDR3, since the read stops 1 residue before it. V is TRBV20 and J is TRBJ1-1; no reliable D call. CDR1 is GFQATS, CDR2 STVNSAI, per germline. Between the trimmed V and J ends, which lost 0 bases and 0 bases, there was a span of 5 bases. This CDR3 comprises 13 residues. The CDR3 DNA, read in part, is TGTGGTGCTAGGGAAGGAGCAAACACAGAAGTCTTC. Protein product: CGAREGANTEVF. The entire CDR3 reads CGAREGANTEVFF.

This clone is categorized as large. Genes and germline come from the mouse. With the read ending 1 residue before the CDR3 end, the germline J gene is used to fill in that end. J is TRBJ2-5 and V is TRBV12-2, with D hard to call. Germline assignment: CDR1 SGHLS and CDR2 HYDKME. The CDR3 loop spans 13 amino acids. V was trimmed by 4 bases and J by 0 bases, leaving 7 bases between them. CDR3 DNA, as far as it was read: TGTGCCAGCTCCCTGACAAACCAAGACACCCAGTAC. It translates to CASSLTNQDTQY. The complete CDR3 protein is CASSLTNQDTQYF. The entire variable domain, with the rest obtained from reference TRBV12-2 and TRBJ2-5, is as follows: NSGVVQSPRYIIKGKGERSILKCIPISGHLSVAWYQQTQGQELKFFIQHYDKMERDKGNLPSRFSVQQFDDYHSEMNMSALELEDSAVYFCASSLTNQDTQYFGPGTRLLVL.

This clone was seen only a few times. Mouse gene names apply. With the read ending 1 residue before the CDR3 end, the germline J gene is used to fill in that end. This rearrangement joins TRBV5 to TRBJ1-1; D not resolved. The ends were cut back, 0 bases at V and 3 bases at J, with 5 bases in the middle. CDR1 is LGHNA and CDR2 is YNLKQL in the germline V gene (reference sequence). This CDR3 spans 13 amino acids. CDR3 in amino acids: CASSQDWDTEVFF. The covered CDR3 bases are TGTGCCAGCAGCCAAGACTGGGACACAGAAGTCTTC.